Listed below are T cell receptor beta chains from one sample, sequenced in a study of shared clonotypes between healthy human individuals. Data came from immunoSEQ multiplex PCR; TCRdb stores just in-frame clones and leaves some out. The sample yields about 710,000 clones, about two thirds seen once. Sequenced sample: memory CD4+ T cells sorted from blood. The source is a woman aged 25 to 39 in good health. CDR3s include the opening cysteine and the closing phenylalanine or tryptophan. The order of the fields is J gene, D gene, V gene, CDR3 protein, CDR3 DNA. A D gene is named only where the DNA matches it firmly.

j_call: TRBJ2-1
d_call: -
v_call: TRBV13
cdr3_aa: CASRRRDEQFF
cdr3_nt: TGTGCCAGCAGGAGAAGGGATGAGCAGTTCTTC

j_call: TRBJ2-2
d_call: TRBD1
v_call: TRBV5-1
cdr3_aa: CASSLVQGAGGELFF
cdr3_nt: TGCGCCAGCAGCTTGGTGCAGGGGGCAGGCGGGGAGCTGTTTTTT

j_call: TRBJ2-7
d_call: TRBD2
v_call: TRBV27
cdr3_aa: CASSLRREGFRFEQYF
cdr3_nt: TGTGCCAGCAGTTTAAGGCGGGAGGGCTTTCGATTCGAGCAGTACTTC

j_call: TRBJ2-3
d_call: TRBD2
v_call: TRBV13
cdr3_aa: CASSLGRAIRTSVATQYF
cdr3_nt: TGTGCCAGCAGCTTAGGAAGAGCAATAAGGACTAGCGTCGCTACGCAGTATTTT

j_call: TRBJ2-3
d_call: -
v_call: TRBV5-1
cdr3_aa: CASSLQASTDTQYF
cdr3_nt: TGCGCCAGCAGCTTGCAAGCTAGCACAGATACGCAGTATTTT

j_call: TRBJ1-5
d_call: -
v_call: TRBV4-1
cdr3_aa: CASSQAGGNQPQHF
cdr3_nt: TGCGCCAGCAGCCAAGCGGGGGGAAATCAGCCCCAGCATTTT

j_call: TRBJ2-7
d_call: -
v_call: TRBV6-5
cdr3_aa: CASSPVPYEQYF
cdr3_nt: TGTGCCAGCAGTCCAGTACCCTACGAGCAGTACTTC

j_call: TRBJ2-1
d_call: -
v_call: TRBV25-1
cdr3_aa: CASSGNQGGPYNEQFF
cdr3_nt: TGTGCCAGCAGTGGAAACCAGGGGGGGCCCTACAATGAGCAGTTCTTC

j_call: TRBJ2-3
d_call: TRBD1
v_call: TRBV4-1
cdr3_aa: CASSQAGGTDTQYF
cdr3_nt: TGCGCCAGCAGCCAGGCAGGGGGAACAGATACGCAGTATTTT

j_call: TRBJ2-3
d_call: -
v_call: TRBV7-9
cdr3_aa: CASRAGSDTQYF
cdr3_nt: TGTGCCAGCCGCGCCGGATCAGATACGCAGTATTTT

j_call: TRBJ2-7
d_call: TRBD2
v_call: TRBV6-4
cdr3_aa: CASRTNQSGSKDYEQYF
cdr3_nt: TGTGCCAGCAGGACAAACCAAAGCGGGAGTAAAGACTACGAGCAGTACTTC

j_call: TRBJ2-7
d_call: TRBD2
v_call: TRBV6-5
cdr3_aa: CASSSPAGSGRSEQYF
cdr3_nt: TGTGCCAGCAGTTCCCCCGCGGGTAGCGGGAGAAGCGAGCAGTACTTC

j_call: TRBJ2-7
d_call: TRBD2
v_call: TRBV11-2
cdr3_aa: CASSLARGGVEQYF
cdr3_nt: TGTGCCAGCAGCTTAGCGCGGGGAGGGGTTGAGCAGTACTTC

j_call: TRBJ2-7
d_call: -
v_call: TRBV11-3
cdr3_aa: CASSLGGSDTYEQYF
cdr3_nt: TGTGCCAGCAGCTTAGGTGGCAGCGACACCTACGAGCAGTACTTC

j_call: TRBJ2-3
d_call: TRBD2
v_call: TRBV28
cdr3_aa: CASSFSGVSTDTQYF
cdr3_nt: TGTGCCAGCAGTTTCAGCGGGGTGAGCACAGATACGCAGTATTTT

j_call: TRBJ2-1
d_call: -
v_call: TRBV5-1
cdr3_aa: CASSQDTSSYNEQFF
cdr3_nt: TGCGCCAGCAGCCAAGACACAAGCTCCTACAATGAGCAGTTCTTC

j_call: TRBJ2-1
d_call: -
v_call: TRBV9
cdr3_aa: CASSVAQGGMGNEQFF
cdr3_nt: TGTGCCAGCAGCGTAGCTCAGGGGGGAATGGGGAATGAGCAGTTCTTC

j_call: TRBJ1-5
d_call: -
v_call: TRBV2
cdr3_aa: CASRADPGSQPQHF
cdr3_nt: TGTGCCAGCAGGGCGGACCCAGGAAGTCAGCCCCAGCATTTT

j_call: TRBJ1-1
d_call: -
v_call: TRBV5-1
cdr3_aa: CASSLRGGVYGTEAFF
cdr3_nt: TGCGCCAGCAGCTTGCGCGGGGGAGTTTATGGCACTGAAGCTTTCTTT

j_call: TRBJ2-5
d_call: -
v_call: TRBV18
cdr3_aa: CASSPGETQYF
cdr3_nt: TGTGCCAGCTCACCTGGAGAGACCCAGTACTTC